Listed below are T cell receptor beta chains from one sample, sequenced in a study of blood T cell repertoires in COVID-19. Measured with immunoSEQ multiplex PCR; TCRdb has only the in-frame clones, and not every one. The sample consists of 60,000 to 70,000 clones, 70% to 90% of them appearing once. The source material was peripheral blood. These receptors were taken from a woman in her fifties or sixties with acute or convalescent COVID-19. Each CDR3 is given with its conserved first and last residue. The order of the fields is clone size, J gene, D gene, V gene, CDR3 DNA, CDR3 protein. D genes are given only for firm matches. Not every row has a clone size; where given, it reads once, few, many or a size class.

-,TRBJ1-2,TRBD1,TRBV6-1,TGTGCCAGCAGTGAAGCTTTCCGGACAGGGGGCGTTGGCTACACCTTC,CASSEAFRTGGVGYTF
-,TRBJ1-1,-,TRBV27,TGTGCCAGCAGTTTATCGCCAGGAATTAACACTGAAGCTTTCTTT,CASSLSPGINTEAFF
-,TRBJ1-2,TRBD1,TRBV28,TGTGCCAGCAAGACAGGGAACTCGTACTATGGCTACACCTTC,CASKTGNSYYGYTF
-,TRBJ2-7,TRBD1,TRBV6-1,TGTGCCAGCAGTGAAGGGAGGACAGGGGGATACGAGCAGTACTTC,CASSEGRTGGYEQYF
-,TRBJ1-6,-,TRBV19,TGTGCCAGTAGGGGGCTGGATAATTCACCCCTCCACTTT,CASRGLDNSPLHF
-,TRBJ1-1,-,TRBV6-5,TGTGCCAGCAGAAAGGGGGGGGCGATGAACACTGAAGCTTTCTTT,CASRKGGAMNTEAFF
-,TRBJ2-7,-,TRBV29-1,TGCAGCGTCCTTTTCTTAGGGCGGGGGCCCTACGAGCAGTACTTC,CSVLFLGRGPYEQYF
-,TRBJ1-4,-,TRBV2,TGTGCCAGCAGTGGTACAGTAACTAATGAAAAACTGTTTTTT,CASSGTVTNEKLFF
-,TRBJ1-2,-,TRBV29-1,TGCAGCGATTCCCAGTATGGCTACACCTTC,CSDSQYGYTF
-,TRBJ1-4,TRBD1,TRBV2,TGTGCCAGCAGTAGCCGGACAGGAGGAGAAAAACTGTTTTTT,CASSSRTGGEKLFF
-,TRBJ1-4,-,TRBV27,TGTGCCAGCAGTTTATCGGAGGCGGGCGGCGGAAAACTGTTTTTT,CASSLSEAGGGKLFF
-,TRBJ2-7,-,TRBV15,TGTGCCACCAGCAAGTGGGGGCAGGGTTCTGATGAGCAGTACTTC,CATSKWGQGSDEQYF
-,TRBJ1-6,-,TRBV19,TGTGCCAGTATAAGAGGACCGGGGTCACCCCTCCACTTT,CASIRGPGSPLHF
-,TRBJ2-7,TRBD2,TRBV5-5,TGTGCCAGCAGCTTTAGCCGACAGGATCGAGGGACTAGTGCCTCCTACGAGCAGTACTTC,CASSFSRQDRGTSASYEQYF
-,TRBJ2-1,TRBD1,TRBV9,TGTGCCAGCAGCGACCCGGACAGGGGGGCGGATGAGCAGTTCTTC,CASSDPDRGADEQFF
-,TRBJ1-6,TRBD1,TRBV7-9,TGTGCCAGCAGCCCGCGGACAGGGGGGAATTCACCCCTCCACTTT,CASSPRTGGNSPLHF
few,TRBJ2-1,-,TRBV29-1,TGCAGCGTGTCCCTACTATTCTACAATGAGCAGTTCTTC,CSVSLLFYNEQFF
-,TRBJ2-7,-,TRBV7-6,TGTGCCAGCAGCTTAGGGTTGGGCAGAAGCTCCTACGAGCAGTACTTC,CASSLGLGRSSYEQYF
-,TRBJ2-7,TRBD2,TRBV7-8,TGTGCCAGCAGACGGGGACTAGCGGGCCCCTTACGCCTTTACGAGCAGTACTTC,CASRRGLAGPLRLYEQYF
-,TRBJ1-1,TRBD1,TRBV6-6,TGTGCCAGCAGTTACCGGGACAGGCGGTCTGAAGCTTTCTTT,CASSYRDRRSEAFF
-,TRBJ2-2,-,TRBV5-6,TGTGCCAGCAGCTTGGTACAGGCTGTCACCGGGGAGCTGTTTTTT,CASSLVQAVTGELFF
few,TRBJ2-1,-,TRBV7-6,TGTGCCAGCAGCTTCGCAGGGTTCAATGAGCAGTTCTTC,CASSFAGFNEQFF
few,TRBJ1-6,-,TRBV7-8,TGTGCCAGCAGCTTAGGGTCATTCCAGGGAGGGGATTCACCCCTCCACTTT,CASSLGSFQGGDSPLHF
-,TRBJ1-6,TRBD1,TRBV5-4,TGTGCCAGCAGCCCCGGGACAGGGAATTCACCCCTCCACTTT,CASSPGTGNSPLHF
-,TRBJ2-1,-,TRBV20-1,TGCAGTGCTAGTAGGTTCAGGACTGCGGGCGAGCAGTTCTTC,CSASRFRTAGEQFF
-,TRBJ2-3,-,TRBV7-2,TGTGCCAGCAGCCTGCAAGGAGGGCCGGGGGATACGCAGTATTTT,CASSLQGGPGDTQYF
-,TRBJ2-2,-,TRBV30,TGTGCCTGGAGTGTGGGGGCCACCGGGGAGCTGTTTTTT,CAWSVGATGELFF
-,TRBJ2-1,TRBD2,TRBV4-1,TGCGCCAGCAGCCACGCTAGCGGGAATGAGCAGTTCTTC,CASSHASGNEQFF
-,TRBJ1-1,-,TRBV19,TGTGCCAGTAGTAACTTGAACACTGAAGCTTTCTTT,CASSNLNTEAFF
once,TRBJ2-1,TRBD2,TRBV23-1,TGCGCCAGCAGCACTGGGGGACTAGCGGGAGGGAGGAATGAGCAGTTCTTC,CASSTGGLAGGRNEQFF
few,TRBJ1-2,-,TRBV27,TGTGCCAGCAGTTTATACAGGGACTATAACTATGGCTACACCTTC,CASSLYRDYNYGYTF
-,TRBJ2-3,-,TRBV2,TGTGCCAGCTCACTCACAGATACGCAGTATTTT,CASSLTDTQYF
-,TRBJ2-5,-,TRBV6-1,TGTGCCAGCAGTGAAGTTCAGGGGAATCGGGAGACCCAGTACTTC,CASSEVQGNRETQYF
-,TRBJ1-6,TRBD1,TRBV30,TGTGCCTGGGGGGGACAGGTCGTGACACCCCTCCACTTT,CAWGGQVVTPLHF